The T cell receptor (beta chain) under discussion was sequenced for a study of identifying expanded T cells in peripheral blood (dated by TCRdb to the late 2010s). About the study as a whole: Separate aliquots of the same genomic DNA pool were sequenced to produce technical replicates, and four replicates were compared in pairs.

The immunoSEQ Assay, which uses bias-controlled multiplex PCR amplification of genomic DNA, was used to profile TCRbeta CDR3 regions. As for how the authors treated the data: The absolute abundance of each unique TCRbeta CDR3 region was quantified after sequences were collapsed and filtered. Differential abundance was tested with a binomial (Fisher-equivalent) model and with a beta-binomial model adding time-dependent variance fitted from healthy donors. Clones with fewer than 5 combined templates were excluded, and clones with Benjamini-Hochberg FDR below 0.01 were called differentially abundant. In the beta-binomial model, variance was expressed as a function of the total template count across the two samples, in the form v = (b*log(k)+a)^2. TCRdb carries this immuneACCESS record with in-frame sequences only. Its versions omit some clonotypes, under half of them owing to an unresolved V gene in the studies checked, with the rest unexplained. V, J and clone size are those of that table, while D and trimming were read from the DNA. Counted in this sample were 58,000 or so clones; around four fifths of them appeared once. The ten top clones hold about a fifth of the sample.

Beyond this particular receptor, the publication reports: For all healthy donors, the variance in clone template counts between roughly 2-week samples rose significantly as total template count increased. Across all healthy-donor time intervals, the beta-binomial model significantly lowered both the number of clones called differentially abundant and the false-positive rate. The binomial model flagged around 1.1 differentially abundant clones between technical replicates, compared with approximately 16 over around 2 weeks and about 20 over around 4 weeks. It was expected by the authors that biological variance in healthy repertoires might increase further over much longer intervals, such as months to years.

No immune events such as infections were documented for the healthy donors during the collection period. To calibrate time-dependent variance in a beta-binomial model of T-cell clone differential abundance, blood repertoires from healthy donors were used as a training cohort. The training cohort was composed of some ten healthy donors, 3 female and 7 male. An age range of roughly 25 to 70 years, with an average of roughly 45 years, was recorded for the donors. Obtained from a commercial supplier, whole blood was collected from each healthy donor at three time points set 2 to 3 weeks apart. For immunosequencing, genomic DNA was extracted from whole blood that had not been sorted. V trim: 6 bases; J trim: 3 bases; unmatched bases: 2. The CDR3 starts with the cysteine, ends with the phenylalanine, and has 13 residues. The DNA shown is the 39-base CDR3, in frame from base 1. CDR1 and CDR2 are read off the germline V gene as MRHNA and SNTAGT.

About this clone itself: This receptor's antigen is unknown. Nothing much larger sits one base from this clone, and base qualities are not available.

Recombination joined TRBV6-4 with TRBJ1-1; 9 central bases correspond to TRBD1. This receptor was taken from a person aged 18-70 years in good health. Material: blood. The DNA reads TGTGCCAGCAGGGACAGGGGCGACACTGAAGCTTTCTTT. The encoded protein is CASRDRGDTEAFF.